This TCR beta chain was recorded in a study of CD8 T cells in Susac syndrome. The study's findings and limits: An acknowledgment was made by the study that its TCR sequencing and HLA analysis involved relatively few individuals.

About this clonotype itself: Its antigen is still unknown.

Random hexamers were used to reverse transcribe the RNA input (0.5 to 1 ug). TCR beta CDR3 was amplified by immunoSEQ covering 54 Vbeta and 13 Jbeta. TCRdb passed the immunoSEQ multiplex PCR reads through MiXCR, listing each CDR3 protein once. The profile shows about 120,000 distinct CDR3 sequences, about nine tenths of them singletons. This sequence originates from a human donor in good health. Specimen: CD4+ T cells from PBMCs.

The CDR3 spells CASTPRVTEAFF. The CDR3 bases are TGTGCCAGCACCCCCAGGGTCACTGAAGCTTTCTTT. The chain carries TRBV2 and TRBJ1-1; a weak D match, TRBD1 (5 bases). The V end lost 7 bases, the J end lost 4 bases, and 10 bases lay between the germline ends. Looked up from germline, CDR1 is SNHLY and CDR2 is FYNNEI. The CDR3 length is 12 residues. Using reference TRBV2 and TRBJ1-1 for the parts outside the CDR3, the full variable domain is EPEVTQTPSHQVTQMGQEVILRCVPISNHLYFYWYRQILGQKVEFLVSFYNNEISEKSEIFDDQFSVERPDGSNFTLKIRSTKLEDSAMYFCASTPRVTEAFFGQGTRLTVV.